The TCR beta chain described here comes from a study of cytomegalovirus exposure and HLA in healthy donors. TCRdb's copy holds only in-frame clones and misses some; the assay was immunoSEQ multiplex PCR. Of under 250,000 clones listed, 85% to 95% were seen once; the top ten hold 1% to 1.2%. The source of this sequence is a woman in her late teens or twenties in good health and CMV-seronegative. Sequencing was performed on PBMCs.

For the CDR3, the DNA is TGCGCCAGCAGCTCGGACAGGGGGTCATATGGCTACACCTTC. Its protein is CASSSDRGSYGYTF. The rearrangement links TRBV5-1 to TRBJ1-2; 10 bases align to TRBD1. Germline-derived CDR1 and CDR2 are SGHRS and YFSETQ. This CDR3 contains 14 residues. V lost 3 bases and J lost 5; bases outside the gene matches: 4.